This T cell receptor beta chain was recorded in a study of CD4 T cells in relation to SARS-CoV-2 and coronaviruses. Study outcomes and limitations: Samples before the pandemic and after infection were not matched within any donor. Approximately 65% of donors had memory CD4+ clonotypes crossrecognizing SARS-CoV-2 and common cold coronavirus spike.

The method was immunoSEQ multiplex PCR; TCRdb's version includes in-frame clones alone and lacks a portion of them. The table shows tens of thousands of clones, with more than 80% occurring only once. CD4+ T cells from unexposed donors were obtained before the COVID-19 pandemic (2011-2018). About this clone: Its antigen remains unknown.

The origin of this receptor is a human donor in good health. The source material was memory CD4+ T cells from PBMCs.

The CDR3 nucleotides read TGTGCCAGCAGCCAGGGTACTCAGCGGGGGTCAGGGAACACTGAAGCTTTCTTT. Amino acid sequence: CASSQGTQRGSGNTEAFF. This rearrangement joins TRBV7-8 to TRBJ1-1; D may be TRBD1 (5 bases). Trimming stripped 5 bases from V and 1 base from J, with 23 bases between. The CDR3 totals 18 residues. Germline V CDR1 and CDR2: SGHVS, FQNEAQ. Drawing the rest from reference TRBV7-8 and TRBJ1-1, the complete variable domain is GAGVSQSPRYKVAKRGQDVALRCDPISGHVSLFWYQQALGQGPEFLTYFQNEAQLDKSGLPSDRFFAERPEGSVSTLKIQRTQQEDSAVYLCASSQGTQRGSGNTEAFFGQGTRLTVV.